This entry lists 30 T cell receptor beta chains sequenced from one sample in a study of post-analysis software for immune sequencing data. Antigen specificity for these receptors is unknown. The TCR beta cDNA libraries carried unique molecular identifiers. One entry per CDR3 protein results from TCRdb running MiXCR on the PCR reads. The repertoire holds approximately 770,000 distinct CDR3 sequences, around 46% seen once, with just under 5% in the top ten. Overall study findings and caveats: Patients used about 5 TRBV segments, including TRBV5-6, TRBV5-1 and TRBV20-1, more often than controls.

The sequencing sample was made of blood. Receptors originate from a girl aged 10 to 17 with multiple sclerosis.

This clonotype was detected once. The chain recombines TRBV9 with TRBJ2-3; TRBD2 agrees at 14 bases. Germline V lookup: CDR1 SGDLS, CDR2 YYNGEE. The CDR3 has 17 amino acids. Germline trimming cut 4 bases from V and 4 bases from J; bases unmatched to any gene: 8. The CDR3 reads CASSLGTSGSWADTQYF. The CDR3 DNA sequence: TGTGCCAGCAGCCTAGGGACTAGCGGGAGTTGGGCAGATACGCAGTATTTT.

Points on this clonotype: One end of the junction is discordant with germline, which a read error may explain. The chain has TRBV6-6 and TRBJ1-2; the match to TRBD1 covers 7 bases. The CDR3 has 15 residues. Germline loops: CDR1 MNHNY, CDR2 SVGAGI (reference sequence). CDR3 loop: CGSSRRQGENYGYTF. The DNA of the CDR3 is TGTGGCAGCAGTCGACGACAGGGAGAGAACTATGGCTACACCTTC.

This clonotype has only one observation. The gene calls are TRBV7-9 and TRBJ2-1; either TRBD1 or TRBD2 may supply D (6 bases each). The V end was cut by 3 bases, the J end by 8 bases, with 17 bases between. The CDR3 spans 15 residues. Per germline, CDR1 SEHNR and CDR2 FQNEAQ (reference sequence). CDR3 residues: CASSFRLGGLDEQFF. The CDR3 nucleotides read TGTGCCAGCAGCTTCCGACTAGGGGGTTTAGATGAGCAGTTCTTC.

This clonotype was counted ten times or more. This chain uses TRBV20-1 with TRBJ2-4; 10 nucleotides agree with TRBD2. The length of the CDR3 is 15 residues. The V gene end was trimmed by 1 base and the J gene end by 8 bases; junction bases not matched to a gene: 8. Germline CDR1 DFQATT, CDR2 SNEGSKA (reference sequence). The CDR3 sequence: CSARGAGGPVDIQYF. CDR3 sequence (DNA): TGCAGTGCTAGAGGAGCGGGAGGGCCGGTGGACATTCAGTACTTC.

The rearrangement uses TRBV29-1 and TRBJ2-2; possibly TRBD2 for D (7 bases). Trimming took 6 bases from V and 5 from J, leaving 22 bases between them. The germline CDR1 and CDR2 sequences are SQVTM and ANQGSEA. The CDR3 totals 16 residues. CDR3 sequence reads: CSVSGTGGRRTGELFF. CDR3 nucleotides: TGCAGCGTGTCCGGTACGGGGGGCCGAAGGACCGGGGAGCTGTTTTTT.

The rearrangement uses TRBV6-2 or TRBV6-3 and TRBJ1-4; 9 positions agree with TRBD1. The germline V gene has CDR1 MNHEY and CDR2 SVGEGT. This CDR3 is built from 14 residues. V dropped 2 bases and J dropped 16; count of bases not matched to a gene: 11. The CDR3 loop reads CASSYTGGATPRFF. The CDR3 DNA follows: TGTGCCAGCAGTTACACAGGGGGCGCGACCCCACGGTTTTTT.

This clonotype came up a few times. CDR3 DNA sequence: TGTGCCACCAGCCTAGAGACTGACTACGAGCAGTACTTC. Translating gives CATSLETDYEQYF. The chain joins TRBV15 to TRBJ2-7; no firm D call. The germline V gene has CDR1 LNHNV and CDR2 YYDKDF (reference sequence). The V and J ends lost 5 bases and 3 bases respectively, with 11 bases between them. The CDR3 runs 13 residues.

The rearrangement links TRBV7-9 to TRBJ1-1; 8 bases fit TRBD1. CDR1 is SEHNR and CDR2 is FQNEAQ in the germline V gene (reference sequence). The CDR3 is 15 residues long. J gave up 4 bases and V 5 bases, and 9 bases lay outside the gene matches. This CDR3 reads CASSVGQGLSTEAFF. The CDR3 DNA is TGTGCCAGCAGCGTAGGACAGGGTCTTAGCACTGAAGCTTTCTTT. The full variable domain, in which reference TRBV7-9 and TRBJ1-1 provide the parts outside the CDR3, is DTGVSQNPRHKITKRGQNVTFRCDPISEHNRLYWYRQTLGQGPEFLTYFQNEAQLEKSRLLSDRFSAERPKGSFSTLEIQRTEQGDSAMYLCASSVGQGLSTEAFFGQGTRLTVV.

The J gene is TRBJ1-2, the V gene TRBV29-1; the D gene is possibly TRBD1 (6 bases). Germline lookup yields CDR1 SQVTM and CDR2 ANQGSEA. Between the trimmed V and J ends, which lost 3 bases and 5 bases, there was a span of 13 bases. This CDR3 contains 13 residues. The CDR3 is CSVESQGRYGYTF. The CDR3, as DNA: TGCAGCGTTGAGTCACAGGGCCGTTATGGCTACACCTTC.

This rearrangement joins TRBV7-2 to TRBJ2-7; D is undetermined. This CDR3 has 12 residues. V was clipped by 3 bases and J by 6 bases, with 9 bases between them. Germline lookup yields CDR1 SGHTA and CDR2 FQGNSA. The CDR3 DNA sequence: TGTGCCAGCAGCTTCGGAGAACTCGAGCAGTACTTC. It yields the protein CASSFGELEQYF.

The CDR3 reads CAISDAPGLAGGGTQYF. CDR3 sequence (DNA): TGTGCCATCAGTGATGCCCCCGGACTAGCGGGAGGGGGTACGCAGTATTTT. V is TRBV10-3 and J is TRBJ2-3, with 15 bases fitting TRBD2. Germline V gives CDR1 ENHRY, CDR2 SYGVKD. The length of the CDR3 is 17 residues. The V segment lost 3 bases and the J segment 8 bases; nucleotides outside the gene matches: 9.

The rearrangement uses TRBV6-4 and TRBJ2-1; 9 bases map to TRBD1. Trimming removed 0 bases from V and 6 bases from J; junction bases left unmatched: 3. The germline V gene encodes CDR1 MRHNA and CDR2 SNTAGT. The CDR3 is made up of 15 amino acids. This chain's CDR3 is CASSDSETGGNEQFF. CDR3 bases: TGTGCCAGCAGTGACTCGGAGACAGGGGGCAATGAGCAGTTCTTC.

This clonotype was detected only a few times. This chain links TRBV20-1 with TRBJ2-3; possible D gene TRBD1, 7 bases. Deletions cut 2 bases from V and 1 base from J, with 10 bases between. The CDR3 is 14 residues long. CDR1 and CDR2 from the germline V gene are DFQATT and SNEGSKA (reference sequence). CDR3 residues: CSARTGEGTDTQYF. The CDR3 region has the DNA TGCAGTGCTAGAACAGGGGAGGGCACAGATACGCAGTATTTT.

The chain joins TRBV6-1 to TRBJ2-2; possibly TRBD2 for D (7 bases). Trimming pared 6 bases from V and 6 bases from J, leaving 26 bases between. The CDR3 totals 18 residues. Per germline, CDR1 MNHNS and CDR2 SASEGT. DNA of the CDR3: TGTGCCAGCAGCTTCACCTCCATGGGGGGGGGCGGTGCCGGGGAGCTGTTTTTT. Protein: CASSFTSMGGGGAGELFF.

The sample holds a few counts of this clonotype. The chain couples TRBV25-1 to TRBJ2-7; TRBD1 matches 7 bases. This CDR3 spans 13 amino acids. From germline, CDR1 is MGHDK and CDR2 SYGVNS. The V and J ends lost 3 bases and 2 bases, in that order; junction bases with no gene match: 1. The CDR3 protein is CASSDQGAYEQYF. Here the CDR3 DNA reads TGTGCCAGCAGTGACCAGGGGGCCTACGAGCAGTACTTC.

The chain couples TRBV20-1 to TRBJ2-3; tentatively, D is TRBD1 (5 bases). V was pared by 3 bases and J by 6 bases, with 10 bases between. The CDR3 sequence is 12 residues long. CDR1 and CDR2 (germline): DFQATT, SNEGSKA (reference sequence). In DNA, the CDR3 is TGCAGTGCTAGGGGGCTAGGGGATACGCAGTATTTT. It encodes CSARGLGDTQYF.

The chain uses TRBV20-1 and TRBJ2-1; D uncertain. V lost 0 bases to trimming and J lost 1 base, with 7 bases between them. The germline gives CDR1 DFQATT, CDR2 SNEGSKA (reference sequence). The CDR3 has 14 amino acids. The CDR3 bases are TGCAGTGCTAGAGATCTTAGGTCCTACAATGAGCAGTTCTTC. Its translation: CSARDLRSYNEQFF.

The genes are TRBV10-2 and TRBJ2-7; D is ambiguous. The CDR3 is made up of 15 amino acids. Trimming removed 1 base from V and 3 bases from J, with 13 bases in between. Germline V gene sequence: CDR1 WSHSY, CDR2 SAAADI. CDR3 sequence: CASSELGWPDYEQYF. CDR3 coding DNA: TGCGCCAGCAGTGAGTTGGGCTGGCCTGACTACGAGCAGTACTTC.

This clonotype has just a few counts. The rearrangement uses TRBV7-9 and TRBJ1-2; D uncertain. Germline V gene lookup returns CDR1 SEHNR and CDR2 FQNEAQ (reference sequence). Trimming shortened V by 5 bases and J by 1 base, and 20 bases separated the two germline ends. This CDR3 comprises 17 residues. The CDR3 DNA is TGTGCCAGCAGCCGAACGGCAGCAGGTGGAAGTAACTATGGCTACACCTTC. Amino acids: CASSRTAAGGSNYGYTF. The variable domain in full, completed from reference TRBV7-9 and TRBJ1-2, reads DTGVSQNPRHKITKRGQNVTFRCDPISEHNRLYWYRQTLGQGPEFLTYFQNEAQLEKSRLLSDRFSAERPKGSFSTLEIQRTEQGDSAMYLCASSRTAAGGSNYGYTFGSGTRLTVV.

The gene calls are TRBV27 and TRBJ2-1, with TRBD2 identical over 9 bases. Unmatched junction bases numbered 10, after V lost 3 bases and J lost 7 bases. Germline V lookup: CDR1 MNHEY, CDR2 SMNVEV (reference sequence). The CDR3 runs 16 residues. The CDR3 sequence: CASSFFIGGRVNEQFF. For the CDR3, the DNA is TGTGCCAGCAGTTTTTTTATCGGCGGGAGGGTGAATGAGCAGTTCTTC.

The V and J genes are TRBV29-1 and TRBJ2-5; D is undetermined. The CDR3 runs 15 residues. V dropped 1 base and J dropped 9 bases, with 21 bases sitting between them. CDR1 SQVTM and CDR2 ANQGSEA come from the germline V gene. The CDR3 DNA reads TGCAGCGTTGAAGCTGGGCTAGTCAATGAGTTCTCCCAGTACTTC. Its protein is CSVEAGLVNEFSQYF.

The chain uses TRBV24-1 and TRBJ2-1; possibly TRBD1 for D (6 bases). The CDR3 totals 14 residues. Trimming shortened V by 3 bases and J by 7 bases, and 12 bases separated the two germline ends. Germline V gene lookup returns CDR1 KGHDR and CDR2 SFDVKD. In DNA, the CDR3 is TGTGCCACCAGTGATGCAGGGGATCATAATGAGCAGTTCTTC. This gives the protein CATSDAGDHNEQFF.

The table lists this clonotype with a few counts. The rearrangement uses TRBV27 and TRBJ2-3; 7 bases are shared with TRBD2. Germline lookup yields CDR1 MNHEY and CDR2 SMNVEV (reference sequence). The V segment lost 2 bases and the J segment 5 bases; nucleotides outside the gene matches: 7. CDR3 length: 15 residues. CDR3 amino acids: CASSLGGSRKDTQYF. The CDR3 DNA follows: TGTGCCAGCAGTTTAGGCGGGAGTAGGAAAGATACGCAGTATTTT.

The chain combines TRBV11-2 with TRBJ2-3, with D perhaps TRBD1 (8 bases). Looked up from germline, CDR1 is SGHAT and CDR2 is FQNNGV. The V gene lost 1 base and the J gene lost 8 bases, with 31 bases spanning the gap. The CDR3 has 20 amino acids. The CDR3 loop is CASSLVPGQAGEGPPGTQYF. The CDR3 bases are TGTGCCAGCAGCTTAGTCCCGGGACAGGCGGGAGAGGGTCCCCCAGGTACGCAGTATTTT.

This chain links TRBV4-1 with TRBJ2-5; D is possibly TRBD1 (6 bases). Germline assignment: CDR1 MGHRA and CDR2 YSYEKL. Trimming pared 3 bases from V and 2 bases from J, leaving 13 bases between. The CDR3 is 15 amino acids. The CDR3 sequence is CASSQEPGAQETQYF. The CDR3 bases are TGCGCCAGCAGCCAGGAACCAGGGGCTCAAGAGACCCAGTACTTC.

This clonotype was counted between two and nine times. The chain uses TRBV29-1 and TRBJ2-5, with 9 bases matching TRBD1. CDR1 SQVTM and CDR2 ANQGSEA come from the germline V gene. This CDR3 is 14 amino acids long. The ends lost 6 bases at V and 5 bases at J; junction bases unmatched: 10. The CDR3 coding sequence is TGCAGCGTCGCCACAGGGGGCGCAGGGGAGACCCAGTACTTC. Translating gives CSVATGGAGETQYF. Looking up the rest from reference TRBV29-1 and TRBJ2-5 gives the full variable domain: SAVISQKPSRDICQRGTSLTIQCQVDSQVTMMFWYRQQPGQSLTLIATANQGSEATYESGFVIDKFPISRPNLTFSTLTVSNMSPEDSSIYLCSVATGGAGETQYFGPGTRLLVL.

The CDR3 bases are TGTGCCAGCAGCGTAGGGCAATCCAGCGGGGAGGAGCAGTTCTTC. It is translated as CASSVGQSSGEEQFF. This chain links TRBV9 with TRBJ2-1, with 7 bases identical to TRBD2. The ends lost 0 bases at V and 10 bases at J; junction bases unmatched: 10. Looked up from germline, CDR1 is SGDLS and CDR2 is YYNGEE. The CDR3 runs 15 residues.

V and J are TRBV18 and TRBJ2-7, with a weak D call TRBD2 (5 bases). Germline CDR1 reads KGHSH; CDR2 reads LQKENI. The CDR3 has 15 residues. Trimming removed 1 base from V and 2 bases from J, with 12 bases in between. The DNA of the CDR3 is TGTGCCAGCTCACCACTTCCGGACTGGCCCTACGAGCAGTACTTC. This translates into CASSPLPDWPYEQYF. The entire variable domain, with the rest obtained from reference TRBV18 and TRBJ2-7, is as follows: NAGVMQNPRHLVRRRGQEARLRCSPMKGHSHVYWYRQLPEEGLKFMVYLQKENIIDESGMPKERFSAEFPKEGPSILRIQQVVRGDSAAYFCASSPLPDWPYEQYFGPGTRLTVT.

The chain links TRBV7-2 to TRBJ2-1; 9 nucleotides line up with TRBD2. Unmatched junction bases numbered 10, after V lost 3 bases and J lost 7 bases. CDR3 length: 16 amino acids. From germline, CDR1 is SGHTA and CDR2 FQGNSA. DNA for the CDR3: TGTGCCAGCAGCTTGTCAGGTGCGGGAGGGCCGAATGAGCAGTTCTTC. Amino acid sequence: CASSLSGAGGPNEQFF.

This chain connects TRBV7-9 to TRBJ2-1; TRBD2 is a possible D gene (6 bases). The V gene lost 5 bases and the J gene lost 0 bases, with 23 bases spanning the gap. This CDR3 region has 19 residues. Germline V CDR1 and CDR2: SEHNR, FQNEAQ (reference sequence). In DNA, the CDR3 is TGTGCCAGCAGCCGCATCCTTGTCTCTAGCGACAGCTCCTACAATGAGCAGTTCTTC. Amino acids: CASSRILVSSDSSYNEQFF.